The 6 T cell receptor beta chains below were found in one sample sequenced in a study of post-analysis software for immune sequencing data. Study results and caveats: Four to six TRBV segments (TRBV5-6, TRBV5-1 and TRBV20-1 among them) occurred more frequently in patients than in controls.

cDNA libraries of TCR beta carried unique molecular identifiers. TCRdb re-called the PCR reads through MiXCR, storing one row per CDR3 protein. The sample holds about 400,000 distinct CDR3 sequences, approximately 38% seen once. These receptors' antigens are unknown. Sample: blood. The receptors originated from a girl aged 5-17 years with multiple sclerosis.

This chain joins TRBV6-2 or TRBV6-3 and TRBJ1-5; 7 bases map to TRBD1. Germline V CDR1 and CDR2: MNHEY, SVGEGT. The CDR3 extends over 14 amino acids. V shed 6 bases and J 5 bases; nucleotides not matched to a gene: 7. This CDR3 is CASSRQGRDQPQHF. In nucleotides, the CDR3 is TGTGCCAGCAGCCGACAGGGACGGGATCAGCCCCAGCATTTT.

This clonotype was seen a handful of times. V gene TRBV20-1 combines with J gene TRBJ2-1; D gene ambiguous. The CDR3 is 12 residues long. V shed 6 bases and J shed 9 bases, with 15 bases lying between them. From germline, CDR1 is DFQATT and CDR2 SNEGSKA (reference sequence). The CDR3 sequence is CSASRDPGEQFF. Here the CDR3 DNA reads TGCAGTGCCTCCCGAGATCCTGGTGAGCAGTTCTTC.

The gene calls are TRBV9 and TRBJ2-7; 8 bases map to TRBD2. V was clipped by 4 bases and J by 1 base; unmatched bases: 13. This CDR3 has 17 residues. In germline, CDR1 is SGDLS, CDR2 YYNGEE. This CDR3 reads CASSQTAGGPLSYEQYF. CDR3 sequence (DNA): TGTGCCAGCAGCCAGACGGCGGGGGGTCCCTTATCCTACGAGCAGTACTTC.

The rearrangement links TRBV6-6 to TRBJ2-5; 7 bases are a match to TRBD1. This CDR3 has 12 residues. Germline CDR1 is MNHNY and CDR2 is SVGAGI (reference sequence). The CDR3 spells CDLKGQQETQYF. Written as DNA, the CDR3 is TGTGACCTAAAGGGACAGCAAGAGACCCAGTACTTC.

This clonotype was counted only a few times. The V and J genes are TRBV3-1 and TRBJ2-5, with 11 bases aligning to TRBD2. The trim removed 4 bases at V and 5 bases at J, leaving 6 bases unmatched. Germline assignment: CDR1 LGHDT and CDR2 YNNKEL (reference sequence). CDR3 length: 15 residues. CDR3 sequence (DNA): TGTGCCAGCAGCCCACTAGCGGGGGCCCGGGAGACCCAGTACTTC. Translating gives CASSPLAGARETQYF.

This clonotype occurred a few times. The rearrangement links TRBV20-1 to TRBJ2-3; 8 nucleotides match TRBD2. The CDR3 sequence is 16 residues long. The germline V gene encodes CDR1 DFQATT and CDR2 SNEGSKA (reference sequence). Trimming took 4 bases from V and 3 from J; bases not matched to a gene: 12. CDR3 amino acids: CSATGSGGARTDTQYF. CDR3 in DNA: TGCAGTGCTACCGGCTCGGGGGGGGCCCGAACAGATACGCAGTATTTT.